The source of this T cell receptor (beta chain) is a study of identical twins. There are a few counts of this clonotype. Trimming took off 2 bases at V and 1 base at J, with 8 bases between the two ends. CDR1 MNHEY and CDR2 SVGAGI come from the germline V gene. The CDR3 runs to 14 residues. TCRdb re-called the 5' RACE reads with MiXCR, one entry per CDR3 protein. The top ten hold under 3.5% of the sample, which has a few hundred thousand distinct CDR3 sequences, 7.5% to 10% seen once. Healthy Caucasians provided all donations. The data also belong to a second study, concerning yellow fever vaccine responses in identical twins.

Material: PBMCs. This clonotype originated in a woman in her late teens or twenties in good health. The gene calls are TRBV6-5 and TRBJ1-2; the D gene is possibly TRBD1 (5 bases). CDR3 DNA: TGTGCCAGCAGTTACAGGGGATTTAACTATGGCTACACCTTC. Protein sequence: CASSYRGFNYGYTF.